This TCR beta chain was captured by sequencing in a study of T cell responses to AZD1222 COVID-19 vaccine. Study-wide results and limits: Spike was spanned by vaccine-associated CD4 TCRs, with dominance at 160-218 and 743-854. White British people made up most donors, females outnumbered males, and clonal diversity was possibly underestimated. Repertoires were collected only later (after the peak T cell response had occurred).

Repertoires were generated with immunoSEQ multiplex PCR, while TCRdb's copy carries only in-frame clones and drops some. This sample yields 100,000 to 150,000 clones, of which around 83% are seen a single time; roughly a quarter belongs to the top ten. Notes on this clone: Its antigen is unknown.

Germline CDR1 and CDR2: MNHEY and SVGAGI. V was cut by 6 bases and J by 6 bases, with 17 bases left in between. This CDR3 region has 15 residues. Doses given second, at about 4 or about 12 weeks, were pooled. Sequenced here: peripheral blood, sampled 28 days after the second AZD1222 dose. This clonotype was obtained from an adult who received the AZD1222 COVID-19 vaccine. The chain uses TRBV6-5 and TRBJ2-2; D may match TRBD1 or TRBD2 (5 bases each). CDR3 DNA sequence: TGTGCCAGCAGACCCCGGGGTGGGGCAGCCGGGGAGCTGTTTTTT. Its translation is CASRPRGGAAGELFF.